This T cell receptor (beta chain) derives from a study of blood T cells in healthy people across ages. The germline gives CDR1 SGHAT, CDR2 FQNNGV. Germline trimming cut 2 bases from V and 11 bases from J; bases unmatched to any gene: 15. The CDR3 is made up of 18 amino acids. This clonotype was seen a handful of times. The antigen is unknown. A second PCR, run for about 7 to 12 cycles, used a sample-barcoded 5' primer plus a J-beta primer mix. Sequencing of every sample gave 3 million or more CDR3-containing paired-end reads. MiXCR was run by TCRdb on the 5' RACE reads, yielding one entry per CDR3 protein. The repertoire holds about 1.5 million distinct CDR3 sequences, with around two fifths as singletons. Findings and caveats of the study: The study lacked donor CMV status, which possibly confounded expanded clonotype changes.

The chain joins TRBV11-2 to TRBJ2-5, with TRBD2 matching over 15 bases. The sample taken for sequencing was blood. This receptor was taken from a woman between 18 and 29 years old in good health. The CDR3 loop reads CASSLPRTSGRAGDEQYF. The CDR3, as DNA: TGTGCCAGCAGCTTACCACGGACTAGCGGGAGGGCGGGAGATGAGCAGTACTTC.